This TCR beta chain was observed in a study of a mutant IDH1 vaccine in newly diagnosed glioma. Study background: Treated patients had a mean age of around 40 years and a roughly 60% male, around 38% female split. Antecedent treatment encompassed radiotherapy, temozolomide, or their combination; the majority received both.

Assay: immunoSEQ multiplex PCR; the TCRdb copy retains only in-frame clones and omits some. The table has 60,000 or so clones, about 90% seen once. Points from the study as a whole: Shifts in the top peripheral T cell clonotypes seemed unrelated to pseudoprogression.

As for this clone: As yet, its antigen is unknown.

Time point specified: week 5, during vaccination. Every vaccination contained 300 ug of the mutant IDH1 20-mer peptide and was paired with topical imiquimod. The V gene lost 8 bases and the J gene lost 10 bases, with 14 bases spanning the gap. CDR1 is MNHEY, CDR2 SMNVEV, per germline (reference sequence). The CDR3 spans 12 residues. This sequence originates from a woman aged 40 to 55 with glioma. The chain uses TRBV27 and TRBJ2-2; D assignment may be TRBD1 or TRBD2 (5 bases each). Sequenced here: PBMCs, sampled from a glioma patient whose treatment included an IDH1 peptide vaccine. For the CDR3, the DNA is TGTGCCAGCCGAGGGCAGGGTGAGGAGCTGTTTTTT. This gives the protein CASRGQGEELFF.